This TCR beta chain appears in the sequencing data of a study of cytomegalovirus exposure and HLA in healthy donors. Broader study findings: For most TCR beta V segments, an earlier analysis put the productive rate at about 87% or about 30% of the time. Later, an analysis showed that TCR beta chains associated with HLA were more clonally expanded than others that were equally common.

Donors consisted of healthy bone marrow donors. Researchers ran the PCR with 60 Vbeta and 13 Jbeta primers. Sequencing used immunoSEQ multiplex PCR; TCRdb keeps in-frame clones, though not all of them. With about 160,000 clones in the sample, the ten largest clones hold around 1.2%. Notes on this clone: Its antigen remains unknown.

The TCR sequence derives from a woman aged 55-69 years in good health and CMV-seronegative. Sequenced: PBMCs.

The CDR3 loop is CASGFLGADTQYF. The CDR3 nucleotides are TGTGCTAGTGGTTTTCTGGGCGCAGATACGCAGTATTTT. V usage is TRBV12-5 and J usage is TRBJ2-3; no clear D. V lost 3 bases and J 4 bases, leaving 8 bases between the germline ends. Germline-derived CDR1 and CDR2 are LGHNT and FRNRAP. The CDR3 contains 13 residues. Using reference TRBV12-5 and TRBJ2-3 for the parts outside the CDR3, the full variable domain is DARVTQTPRHKVTEMGQEVTMRCQPILGHNTVFWYRQTMMQGLELLAYFRNRAPLDDSGMPKDRFSAEMPDATLATLKIQPSEPRDSAVYFCASGFLGADTQYFGPGTRLTVL.